The T cell receptor (beta chain) under discussion was sequenced for a study of response to subunit inactivated influenza vaccine (dated by TCRdb to 2017 to 2018). In terms of the full investigation: The study used deep quantitative T cell receptor repertoire profiling to track responses to a trivalent subunit inactivated influenza vaccine.

The library was produced with RT-PCR. The sequencing machine was an Illumina HiSeq 2500. In TCRdb, the public reads were trimmed at Q25 with fastp and aligned with MiXCR, with productive beta chains retained. When rows share a CDR3 protein, they turn into one entry using the most common DNA and genes. In this sample the table shows around 520,000 distinct CDR3 sequences, over 25% of which occur a single time. The top ten hold 1.5% to 2% of the sample. This clonotype was observed a few times. Its antigen specificity is not known. The record has no base qualities; no much larger clone is one base away. The germline V gene provides CDR1 SGHRS and CDR2 YFSETQ. V is pared back by 7 bases and J by 6 bases, with 19 bases lying between the germline termini. The CDR3 contains 14 residues, cysteine and phenylalanine counted. The entry retains the CDR3 DNA only, 42 bases that are in frame from base 1. Study-level results and caveats: According to the authors, only a limited number of new T cells may be recruited by each seasonal influenza vaccination.

The V and J segments used are TRBV5-1 and TRBJ1-1, with TRBD1 tentatively as D gene (5 bases match). The clonotype comes from a man aged 45-60 years who received an inactivated influenza vaccine. Donor details come from another sample of the same person, matched by shared clones. Sequenced here: CD4+ T cells sorted from PBMCs, sampled about 5 days after vaccination. The DNA is as follows: TGCGCCAGCGGCCAAACTCAGGGCTTCTCTGAAGCTTTCTTT. Translated, this is CASGQTQGFSEAFF.